This TCR beta chain was sequenced during a study of identical twins. This clonotype came up a few times. Its specificity is unknown. In TCRdb, the 5' RACE reads were re-called with MiXCR into one record per CDR3 protein. Counted here are 540,000 or so distinct CDR3 sequences, approximately 20% occurring once; the ten biggest clones make up around 0.48%. CDR1 and CDR2 (germline): SGHDT, YYEEEE. V dropped 3 bases and J dropped 5; count of bases not matched to a gene: 5. There are 16 residues in the CDR3. Study outcomes and limitations: Out-of-frame TCR alpha sharing in monozygotic twins exceeded recombination model predictions. Instead of following the same donors, the conclusions were based on cross-sectional statistical analysis. With abundant cord blood beta clonotypes, insertions were fewer; memory repertoires showed no such pattern.

Separately, the same data were catalogued under a study of yellow fever vaccine responses in identical twins. That work states: Twins' vaccine T cell responses were reported to seem partly convergent and partly personalized.

The clonotype originates from a young woman in good health. The rearrangement links TRBV5-6 to TRBJ2-3; 14 bases line up with TRBD2. The sample consisted of CD4+ T cells sorted from blood. Written as DNA, the CDR3 is TGTGCCAGCAGCTGGGGACTAGCGGGAGTTGGAGATACGCAGTATTTT. This sequence encodes CASSWGLAGVGDTQYF.